The 19 T cell receptor beta chains below were found in one sample sequenced in a study of shared clonotypes between healthy human individuals. Repertoires were generated with immunoSEQ multiplex PCR, while TCRdb's copy carries only in-frame clones and drops some. Of 330,000 or so clones listed, around 74% are singletons. The sequenced sample consisted of memory CD4+ T cells sorted from blood. Subset given: CD45RA-negative fraction. The receptor set was obtained from a man aged 25-45 years in good health.

On this clone itself: Within the sample, other DNA sequences also encode this same CDR3. The chain combines TRBV18 with TRBJ2-4; maybe TRBD1 (6 bases). The CDR3 is 16 amino acids. V was pared by 3 bases and J by 0 bases, with 12 bases between. Germline V gene sequence: CDR1 KGHSH, CDR2 LQKENI. This CDR3 reads CASSPKDSLAKNIQYF. The CDR3 nucleotides are TGTGCCAGCTCACCTAAGGACAGTTTAGCCAAAAACATTCAGTACTTC.

The chain links TRBV5-1 to TRBJ2-2; 11 nucleotides match TRBD2. Trimming removed 0 bases from V and 7 bases from J; junction bases left unmatched: 5. This CDR3 has 16 amino acids. CDR1 is SGHRS, CDR2 YFSETQ, per germline. CDR3 in DNA: TGCGCCAGCAGCTTGGCCCGACTAGCGGGAAGCGGGGAGCTGTTTTTT. It translates to CASSLARLAGSGELFF.

This clone was recorded only once. The chain links TRBV5-5 to TRBJ2-3; D is perhaps TRBD2 (5 bases). There are 15 residues in the CDR3. Germline V lookup: CDR1 SGHKS, CDR2 YYEKEE (reference sequence). Trimming removed 4 bases at V and 2 bases at J, with 14 bases between. The CDR3 sequence is CASSPRADITDTQYF. The CDR3 DNA is TGTGCCAGCAGCCCACGAGCGGATATCACAGATACGCAGTATTTT. Full variable domain (missing parts from reference TRBV5-5 and TRBJ2-3): DAGVTQSPTHLIKTRGQQVTLRCSPISGHKSVSWYQQVLGQGPQFIFQYYEKEERGRGNFPDRFSARQFPNYSSELNVNALLLGDSALYLCASSPRADITDTQYFGPGTRLTVL.

The chain employs TRBV6-6 and TRBJ1-1; D remains ambiguous. The CDR3 contains 10 residues. In germline, CDR1 is MNHNY, CDR2 SVGAGI (reference sequence). Trimming shortened V by 2 bases and J by 8 bases, and 3 bases separated the two germline ends. This CDR3 reads CASSYLEAFF. The CDR3 DNA follows: TGTGCCAGCAGTTACCTAGAAGCTTTCTTT.

This sequence joins TRBV28 and TRBJ2-7, with TRBD2 matching 13 bases. Germline lookup yields CDR1 MDHEN and CDR2 SYDVKM. The CDR3 runs 17 residues. The V and J ends lost 6 bases and 6 bases, in that order; junction bases with no gene match: 14. DNA for the CDR3: TGTGCCAGCAGCCATAGGACTAGCGGGAGAAACTCCGGCGAGCAGTACTTC. It specifies CASSHRTSGRNSGEQYF.

The chain carries TRBV7-2 and TRBJ1-5; weak D call: TRBD1 (5 bases). The CDR3 sequence is 13 residues long. The germline V gene encodes CDR1 SGHTA and CDR2 FQGNSA. The V and J ends lost 9 bases and 2 bases respectively, with 11 bases between them. In nucleotides, the CDR3 is TGTGCCAGTCGTGAACAGGGCAATCAGCCCCAGCATTTT. Protein: CASREQGNQPQHF. The full variable domain, its missing parts supplied by reference TRBV7-2 and TRBJ1-5, is GAGVSQSPSNKVTEKGKDVELRCDPISGHTALYWYRQSLGQGLEFLIYFQGNSAPDKSGLPSDRFSAERTGGSVSTLTIQRTQQEDSAVYLCASREQGNQPQHFGDGTRLSIL.

The J gene is TRBJ2-1, the V gene TRBV10-2; TRBD1 is a possible D gene (6 bases). The V end was cut by 6 bases, the J end by 6 bases, with 15 bases between. CDR1 WSHSY and CDR2 SAAADI come from the germline V gene. The CDR3 has 14 amino acids. The CDR3 region is CASRGPGTSNEQFF. The CDR3 nucleotides are TGCGCCAGCAGAGGACCCGGGACAAGCAATGAGCAGTTCTTC.

This chain uses TRBV7-9 with TRBJ2-5, with a tentative D call TRBD2 (5 bases). Trimming removed 3 bases from V and 4 bases from J, with 9 bases in between. CDR1 and CDR2 (germline): SEHNR, FQNEAQ (reference sequence). The CDR3 contains 13 residues. The CDR3 region is CASSFGGSETQYF. CDR3 DNA sequence: TGTGCCAGCAGCTTCGGCGGGTCAGAGACCCAGTACTTC.

The rearrangement joins TRBV11-2 to TRBJ2-3; D unclear. The germline V gene encodes CDR1 SGHAT and CDR2 FQNNGV. The CDR3 is 16 amino acids. Trimming shortened V by 6 bases and J by 0 bases, and 16 bases separated the two germline ends. CDR3 in DNA: TGTGCCAGCAGACCCCTTCGCGGCCCAAGCACAGATACGCAGTATTTT. This sequence encodes CASRPLRGPSTDTQYF. Drawing the rest from reference TRBV11-2 and TRBJ2-3, the complete variable domain is EAGVAQSPRYKIIEKRQSVAFWCNPISGHATLYWYQQILGQGPKLLIQFQNNGVVDDSQLPKDRFSAERLKGVDSTLKIQPAKLEDSAVYLCASRPLRGPSTDTQYFGPGTRLTVL.

The chain couples TRBV2 to TRBJ2-1, with 8 bases matching TRBD2. CDR3 length equals 16 residues. V gave up 8 bases and J gave up 6 bases; unmatched junction bases: 15. Germline values: CDR1 SNHLY, CDR2 FYNNEI. The CDR3 loop reads CASLRPGLAGRNEQFF. CDR3 bases: TGTGCCAGCTTACGGCCGGGGCTAGCGGGCCGCAATGAGCAGTTCTTC. The whole variable domain, remainder taken from reference TRBV2 and TRBJ2-1, is EPEVTQTPSHQVTQMGQEVILRCVPISNHLYFYWYRQILGQKVEFLVSFYNNEISEKSEIFDDQFSVERPDGSNFTLKIRSTKLEDSAMYFCASLRPGLAGRNEQFFGPGTRLTVL.

V usage is TRBV5-3 and J usage is TRBJ1-3, with D perhaps matching TRBD1 (6 bases). TRBV5-3 is annotated as an ORF whose role is uncertain. This CDR3 has 16 residues. The ends were cut back, 0 bases at V and 0 bases at J, with 10 bases in the middle. The CDR3 is CARSLDWGRSGNTIYF. In nucleotides, the CDR3 is TGTGCCAGAAGCTTGGATTGGGGGCGCTCTGGAAACACCATATATTTT.

The rearrangement uses TRBV18 and TRBJ1-4; D is perhaps TRBD1 (6 bases). This CDR3 is 15 amino acids long. Looked up from germline, CDR1 is KGHSH and CDR2 is LQKENI. The V end lost 4 bases, the J end lost 7 bases, and 16 bases lay between the germline ends. The CDR3 sequence: CASSQLRGNGEKLFF. CDR3 DNA: TGTGCCAGCTCACAACTCAGGGGAAACGGTGAAAAACTGTTTTTT.

This clone was observed a handful of times. CDR3 in amino acids: CASSTEGRGHNEQFF. The CDR3 DNA reads TGCGCCAGCAGCACGGAGGGTCGGGGCCACAATGAGCAGTTCTTC. This chain links TRBV5-1 with TRBJ2-1; the D gene is possibly TRBD2 (6 bases). The CDR3 runs to 15 residues. V was cut by 4 bases and J by 5 bases, with 16 bases left in between. CDR1 and CDR2 from the germline V gene are SGHRS and YFSETQ. The whole variable domain, filled in from reference TRBV5-1 and TRBJ2-1, reads KAGVTQTPRYLIKTRGQQVTLSCSPISGHRSVSWYQQTPGQGLQFLFEYFSETQRNKGNFPGRFSGRQFSNSRSEMNVSTLELGDSALYLCASSTEGRGHNEQFFGPGTRLTVL.

The table lists this clone with a few counts. The V and J genes are TRBV29-1 and TRBJ2-1; 7 bases map to TRBD1. The CDR3 contains 14 residues. V gave up 5 bases and J gave up 5 bases; unmatched junction bases: 9. From germline, CDR1 is SQVTM and CDR2 ANQGSEA. The CDR3 nucleotides are TGCAGCGTTACCAAGACAGGGTTCGACAATGAGCAGTTCTTC. It translates to CSVTKTGFDNEQFF.

This clone is classed as medium-sized. J is TRBJ2-7 and V is TRBV6-1, with 12 nucleotides matching TRBD2. V lost 4 bases to trimming and J lost 4 bases; unmatched junction nucleotides: 2. This CDR3 has 14 residues. CDR1 and CDR2 from the germline V gene are MNHNS and SASEGT. CDR3 in amino acids: CASSAGLAGYEQYF. The DNA for the CDR3 is TGTGCCAGCAGTGCGGGACTAGCGGGTTACGAGCAGTACTTC.

The rearrangement uses TRBV19 and TRBJ1-5; D gene unclear. The germline gives CDR1 LNHDA, CDR2 SQIVND (reference sequence). Trimming removed 5 bases at V and 7 bases at J, with 15 bases between. The CDR3 contains 14 residues. The chain's CDR3 is CASSSLREGQPQHF. The CDR3 DNA reads TGTGCCAGTAGTTCCCTCCGGGAGGGACAGCCCCAGCATTTT.

This sequence joins TRBV6-5 and TRBJ2-7, with 10 bases that match TRBD1. The CDR3 has 15 residues. The germline CDR1 and CDR2 sequences are MNHEY and SVGAGI. V trimming: 4 bases; J trimming: 3 bases; junction bases outside the gene matches: 6. The CDR3 is CASSSPGTGVYEQYF. The DNA of the CDR3 is TGTGCCAGCAGTTCACCCGGGACAGGGGTCTACGAGCAGTACTTC.

This clone was counted a few times. The chain employs TRBV6-1 and TRBJ2-2; D is possibly TRBD1 (5 bases). The ends were cut back, 9 bases at V and 0 bases at J, with 8 bases in the middle. This CDR3 region has 13 residues. CDR1 is MNHNS and CDR2 is SASEGT in the germline V gene. The CDR3: CASARANTGELFF. CDR3 coding DNA: TGTGCCAGTGCCAGGGCGAACACCGGGGAGCTGTTTTTT.

This clone was seen just once. The V and J genes are TRBV5-6 and TRBJ1-6; 7 nucleotides align to TRBD1. The germline V gene encodes CDR1 SGHDT and CDR2 YYEEEE. V shed 2 bases and J 7 bases; nucleotides not matched to a gene: 6. The CDR3 runs 15 residues. CDR3 in DNA: TGTGCCAGCAGCTTCTGGGACAGACCCAATTCACCCCTCCACTTT. Protein sequence: CASSFWDRPNSPLHF.